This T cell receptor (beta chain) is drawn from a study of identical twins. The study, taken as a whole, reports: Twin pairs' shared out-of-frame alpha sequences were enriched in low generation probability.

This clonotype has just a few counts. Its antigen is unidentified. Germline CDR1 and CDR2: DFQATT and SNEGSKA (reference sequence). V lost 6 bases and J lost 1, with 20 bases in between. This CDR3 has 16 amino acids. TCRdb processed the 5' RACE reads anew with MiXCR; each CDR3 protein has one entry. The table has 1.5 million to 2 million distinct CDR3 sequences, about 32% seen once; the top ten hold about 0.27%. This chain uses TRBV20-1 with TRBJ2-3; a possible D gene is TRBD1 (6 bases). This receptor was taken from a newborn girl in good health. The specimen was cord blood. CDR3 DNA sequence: TGCAGTGCCCTCTCGACAGGATTATCTTGCACAGATACGCAGTATTTT. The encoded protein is CSALSTGLSCTDTQYF.